Listed here are 20 T cell receptor beta chains from one sample, sequenced in a study of T-cell memory formation after mild COVID-19. MiXCR, run by TCRdb on the 5' RACE reads, gives a single entry per CDR3 protein. The sample shows about 170,000 distinct CDR3 sequences, approximately 13% of them seen only once. Sample: PBMCs or a T cell subset sorted from them (not recorded which). The receptors come from a man between 18 and 29 years old who had mild COVID-19 (a few samples of this study predate the infection). Cell type and time point are not known.

The chain joins TRBV7-2 to TRBJ1-2, with D uncertain. Trimming took off 1 base at V and 3 bases at J, with 9 bases between the two ends. This CDR3 comprises 14 residues. Germline V lookup: CDR1 SGHTA, CDR2 FQGNSA. The CDR3 DNA reads as TGTGCCAGCAGCTTAGATGCAGATTACTATGGCTACACCTTC. Translating gives CASSLDADYYGYTF.

V is TRBV4-3 and J is TRBJ1-1; 9 bases are shared with TRBD1. Germline CDR1 LGHNA, CDR2 YSLEER. V shed 0 bases and J 12 bases; nucleotides not matched to a gene: 8. This CDR3 is built from 14 residues. The CDR3 spells CASSQERRTGVTFF. CDR3 DNA: TGCGCCAGCAGCCAAGAACGGAGGACAGGGGTGACTTTCTTT.

This clonotype came up a few times. One end of the junction does not line up with germline, which may come from a read error. The chain has TRBV12-3 or TRBV12-4 and TRBJ2-1; D not certain. The CDR3 is 11 amino acids. The CDR3 sequence: CAGSAYHEQFF. CDR3 DNA: TGTGCCGGCAGCGCCTATCATGAGCAGTTCTTC.

This clonotype was found many times. The V and J genes are TRBV18 and TRBJ2-2; D is ambiguous. Germline V gene sequence: CDR1 KGHSH, CDR2 LQKENI. V lost 0 bases and J lost 3, with 11 bases in between. The CDR3 sequence is 16 residues long. CDR3 nucleotide sequence: TGTGCCAGCTCACCACCGTTACGAACCTACACCGGGGAGCTGTTTTTT. This translates into CASSPPLRTYTGELFF. The whole variable domain, filled in from reference TRBV18 and TRBJ2-2, reads NAGVMQNPRHLVRRRGQEARLRCSPMKGHSHVYWYRQLPEEGLKFMVYLQKENIIDESGMPKERFSAEFPKEGPSILRIQQVVRGDSAAYFCASSPPLRTYTGELFFGEGSRLTVL.

V gene TRBV12-3 or TRBV12-4 combines with J gene TRBJ2-3, with 9 bases aligning to TRBD1. The CDR3 consists of 15 residues. The V segment lost 6 bases and the J segment 3 bases; nucleotides outside the gene matches: 7. CDR3: CASSRDRAKTDTQYF. Written as DNA, the CDR3 is TGTGCCAGCAGCAGGGACAGGGCAAAGACAGATACGCAGTATTTT.

There are a few counts of this clonotype. V gene TRBV5-1 combines with J gene TRBJ1-3, with D hard to call. In germline, CDR1 is SGHRS, CDR2 YFSETQ. Trimming cost V 0 bases and J 6 bases, with 7 bases left between them. This CDR3 has 13 amino acids. The CDR3 protein is CASSLVGENTIYF. The CDR3 bases are TGCGCCAGCAGCTTGGTCGGGGAAAACACCATATATTTT.

The table lists this clonotype with a few counts. J is TRBJ1-1 and V is TRBV12-3 or TRBV12-4; weak D call: TRBD1 (5 bases). V shed 3 bases and J shed 5 bases, with 10 bases lying between them. The CDR3 has 13 residues. As DNA, the CDR3 is TGTGCCAGCAGTTTGACAGCTCAGACTGAAGCTTTCTTT. Translating it yields CASSLTAQTEAFF.

This clonotype occurred a few times. The chain joins TRBV11-2 to TRBJ1-4; 9 nucleotides agree with TRBD1. This CDR3 has 15 residues. Trimming took 4 bases from V and 7 from J; bases not matched to a gene: 7. CDR1 is SGHAT and CDR2 is FQNNGV in the germline V gene. As DNA, the CDR3 is TGTGCCAGCAGCTCAAACAGGGGGCGGGGTGAAAAACTGTTTTTT. Protein: CASSSNRGRGEKLFF. The whole variable domain, filled in from reference TRBV11-2 and TRBJ1-4, reads EAGVAQSPRYKIIEKRQSVAFWCNPISGHATLYWYQQILGQGPKLLIQFQNNGVVDDSQLPKDRFSAERLKGVDSTLKIQPAKLEDSAVYLCASSSNRGRGEKLFFGSGTQLSVL.

This clonotype was picked up many times. This chain links TRBV7-9 with TRBJ1-1; maybe TRBD1 (6 bases). In germline, CDR1 is SEHNR, CDR2 FQNEAQ (reference sequence). V shed 2 bases and J shed 0 bases, with 16 bases lying between them. The CDR3 is made up of 17 amino acids. The CDR3 is CASSLWGRITMNTEAFF. Written as DNA, the CDR3 is TGTGCCAGCAGCTTATGGGGGCGGATAACCATGAACACTGAAGCTTTCTTT.

There are a few counts of this clonotype. V gene TRBV12-3 or TRBV12-4 combines with J gene TRBJ1-5, with no clear D. The CDR3 sequence is 15 residues long. V dropped 6 bases and J dropped 7 bases, with 19 bases sitting between them. CDR3 sequence reads: CASSTEQPTAQPQHF. The CDR3 DNA follows: TGTGCCAGCAGCACGGAACAGCCCACAGCGCAGCCCCAGCATTTT.

This clonotype came up a few times. V usage is TRBV7-3 and J usage is TRBJ2-3; possibly TRBD2 for D (6 bases). The CDR3 runs 14 residues. The V gene's germline CDR1 is SGHTA and CDR2 FQGTGA. Trimming shortened V by 4 bases and J by 4 bases, and 12 bases separated the two germline ends. The CDR3 DNA is TGTGCCAGCAGCTACCACACTAGCCCAGATACGCAGTATTTT. Residues: CASSYHTSPDTQYF.

This clonotype was seen a handful of times. The chain couples TRBV7-9 to TRBJ2-7; D possibly corresponds to TRBD2 (5 bases). Trimming removed 0 bases from V and 7 bases from J, with 10 bases in between. The CDR3 runs to 13 residues. Per the germline V gene, CDR1 is SEHNR and CDR2 is FQNEAQ (reference sequence). CDR3 DNA sequence: TGTGCCAGCAGCTTAGCACGGGGTAGGGAGCAGTACGTC. Its translation is CASSLARGREQYV.

The V call is TRBV5-6, the J call TRBJ2-7, with D perhaps matching TRBD1 (5 bases). The CDR3 is made up of 15 amino acids. Trimming pared 0 bases from V and 2 bases from J, leaving 12 bases between. The V gene's germline CDR1 is SGHDT and CDR2 YYEEEE. The CDR3, as DNA: TGTGCCAGCAGCTTGGGGGCAGGGCCGACCTACGAGCAGTACTTC. Its translation is CASSLGAGPTYEQYF.

This clonotype showed up just a few times. The chain employs TRBV23-1 and TRBJ2-7, with D unclear. TRBV23-1 is known as an ORF, though its function is uncertain. This CDR3 is 12 amino acids long. V lost 4 bases and J lost 3, with 7 bases in between. The CDR3 DNA sequence: TGCGCCAGCAGTCGAACACTCTACGAGCAGTACGTC. It specifies CASSRTLYEQYV.

This clonotype was observed many times. The chain combines TRBV5-1 with TRBJ2-3; D possibly uses TRBD1 or TRBD2 (5 bases each). Trimming shortened V by 2 bases and J by 4 bases, and 20 bases separated the two germline ends. Germline V lookup: CDR1 SGHRS, CDR2 YFSETQ. The CDR3 runs to 17 residues. In DNA form, the CDR3 reads TGCGCCAGCAGCTTCCCCCCCGGGACGCAAGGGGCAGATACGCAGTATTTT. This sequence encodes CASSFPPGTQGADTQYF.

The table lists this clonotype with a few counts. The chain employs TRBV5-1 and TRBJ2-1; D gene ambiguous. With 1 base removed from V and 2 bases from J, the gap between germline ends came to 7 bases. CDR1 is SGHRS and CDR2 is YFSETQ in the germline V gene. This CDR3 comprises 14 residues. Written as DNA, the CDR3 is TGCGCCAGCAGCTTGTCGGTTACCTACAATGAGCAGTTCTTC. Translated: CASSLSVTYNEQFF.

This clonotype turned up a few times. The chain recombines TRBV29-1 with TRBJ2-7; TRBD1 aligns across 11 bases. Germline CDR1 reads SQVTM; CDR2 reads ANQGSEA. The CDR3 has 14 residues. V lost 6 bases, J lost 6 bases, and 10 bases stayed unmatched. CDR3 protein: CSVGTGTGGSEQYF. As DNA, the CDR3 is TGCAGCGTAGGAACCGGGACAGGGGGAAGCGAGCAGTACTTC.

The rearrangement uses TRBV4-2 and TRBJ1-1; TRBD1 matches at 7 bases. The CDR3 has 18 residues. The V and J ends lost 0 bases and 3 bases, in that order; junction bases with no gene match: 13. Germline assignment: CDR1 LGHNA and CDR2 YNFKEQ. In DNA, the CDR3 is TGTGCCAGCAGCCAAGATCCCCCCGGGCAGGGGGAATACACTGAAGCTTTCTTT. Its translation: CASSQDPPGQGEYTEAFF.

V is TRBV14 and J is TRBJ2-1; unclear D gene. Trimming removed 4 bases from V and 4 bases from J, with 14 bases in between. The CDR3 is made up of 15 amino acids. Germline V gene data show CDR1 as SGHDN and CDR2 as FVKESK. DNA of the CDR3: TGTGCCAGCAGCCCGACAAGGGCCGAATACAATGAGCAGTTCTTC. Amino acid sequence: CASSPTRAEYNEQFF.

The CDR3 region is CASRRGPAGELFF. CDR3 nucleotides: TGTGCCAGCAGGAGGGGGCCGGCCGGGGAGCTGTTTTTT. The V call is TRBV2, the J call TRBJ2-2; TRBD1 agrees at 7 bases. Trimming cost V 6 bases and J 6 bases; bases outside gene matches: 4. The CDR3 is 13 amino acids. Germline values: CDR1 SNHLY, CDR2 FYNNEI.